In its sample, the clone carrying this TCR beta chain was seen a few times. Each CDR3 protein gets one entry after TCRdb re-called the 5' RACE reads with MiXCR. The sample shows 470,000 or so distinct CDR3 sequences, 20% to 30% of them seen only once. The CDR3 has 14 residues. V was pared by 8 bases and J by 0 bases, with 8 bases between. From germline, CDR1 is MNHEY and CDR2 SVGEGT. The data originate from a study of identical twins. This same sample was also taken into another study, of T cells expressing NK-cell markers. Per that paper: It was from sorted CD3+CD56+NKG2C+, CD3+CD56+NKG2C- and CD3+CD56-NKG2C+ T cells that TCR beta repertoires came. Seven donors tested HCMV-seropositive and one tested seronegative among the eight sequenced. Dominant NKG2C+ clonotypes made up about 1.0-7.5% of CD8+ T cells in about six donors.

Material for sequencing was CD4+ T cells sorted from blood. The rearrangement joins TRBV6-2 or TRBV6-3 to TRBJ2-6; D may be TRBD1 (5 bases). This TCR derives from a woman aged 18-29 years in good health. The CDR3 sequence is CASATGSGANVLTF. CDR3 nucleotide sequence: TGTGCCAGCGCAACAGGCTCTGGGGCCAACGTCCTGACTTTC.